This T cell receptor beta chain was documented in a study of T cells in Graves' hyperthyroidism and ophthalmopathy. Stable hyperthyroidism: no ophthalmopathy progression over 18 months of follow-up. Aged 18 to 65, the patients had hyperthyroidism that was newly diagnosed and had lasted under 2 months. The study's findings and limits: The model predicted ophthalmopathy a median approximately six months before onset.

This clonotype was seen many times. Its target is unknown. What was amplified from RNA transcripts were TCR beta CDR3 regions. RT-PCR in the first round (using the HTBI primer set) targeted the TCR CDR3. TCRdb reprocessed the multiplex PCR reads with MiXCR, giving one entry per CDR3 protein. The data contain a few hundred thousand distinct CDR3 sequences, 15% to 17% of them seen just once; the ten biggest clones take up 6.5% to 8%. Germline CDR1 and CDR2: SNHLY and FYNNEI. There are 15 residues in the CDR3. V dropped 6 bases and J dropped 4; count of bases not matched to a gene: 9. The chain couples TRBV2 to TRBJ1-5; TRBD1 agrees at 7 bases. Sequences were obtained from blood. The sequence derives from a woman in her thirties with Graves' hyperthyroidism. The CDR3 spells CASRIGQAFNQPQHF. The CDR3 nucleotides are TGTGCCAGCAGGATCGGACAGGCATTTAATCAGCCCCAGCATTTT.